This is a list of T cell receptor beta chains from one sample in a study of blood T cell repertoires in COVID-19. Clones were sequenced by immunoSEQ multiplex PCR, and TCRdb holds only the in-frame ones, with some missing. Counted here are just over 250,000 clones, about 86% occurring once; the ten biggest clones make up approximately 4%. Source material: PBMCs or T cells enriched from blood (not recorded which). The receptors stem from a man between 25 and 39 years old with acute COVID-19. Each CDR3 is given with its conserved first and last residue. A D gene is named only where the DNA matches it firmly. Only part of the rows carry a size: once, few, many, or a class if the clone is expanded.

size	V	D	J	CDR3	DNA
NA	TRBV19	NA	TRBJ1-5	CASSLARAGDQPQHF	TGTGCCAGTAGTTTAGCGAGGGCGGGGGATCAGCCCCAGCATTTT
few	TRBV7-8	NA	TRBJ1-5	CASSPNTNQPQHF	TGTGCCAGCAGCCCGAACACCAATCAGCCCCAGCATTTT
NA	TRBV12-5	NA	TRBJ1-1	CASGQTGTEAFF	TGTGCTAGTGGTCAGACAGGAACTGAAGCTTTCTTT
few	TRBV2	NA	TRBJ2-2	CASTGRNTGELFF	TGTGCCAGCACTGGGAGGAACACCGGGGAGCTGTTTTTT
NA	TRBV29-1	TRBD1	TRBJ1-2	CSVVTGMEDGYTF	TGCAGCGTAGTGACAGGGATGGAGGATGGCTACACCTTC
NA	TRBV24-1	TRBD1	TRBJ1-2	CATSDPGTGHAGYTF	TGTGCCACCAGTGACCCAGGGACAGGCCACGCAGGCTACACCTTC
once	TRBV27	NA	TRBJ2-5	CASSLRHLETQYF	TGTGCCAGCAGTTTAAGACACTTAGAGACCCAGTACTTC
many	TRBV6-1	TRBD2	TRBJ2-1	CASSDGLALPQFF	TGTGCCAGCAGTGATGGACTAGCCTTACCGCAGTTCTTC
NA	TRBV7-9	TRBD1	TRBJ1-1	CASSPRDRGRQAFF	TGTGCCAGCAGCCCGCGGGACAGGGGACGCCAAGCTTTCTTT
NA	TRBV5-4	NA	TRBJ2-6	CASSPQVLSGANVLTF	TGTGCCAGCAGCCCACAAGTCCTCTCTGGGGCCAACGTCCTGACTTTC
NA	TRBV7-9	NA	TRBJ1-4	CASSLETDNEKLFF	TGTGCCAGCAGCTTAGAAACAGATAATGAAAAACTGTTTTTT
few	TRBV7-2	NA	TRBJ1-1	CASRNTPQGNTEAFF	TGTGCCAGCAGGAACACCCCACAGGGGAACACTGAAGCTTTCTTT
NA	TRBV24-1	NA	TRBJ1-6	CATRDAGVDSPLHF	TGTGCCACCAGAGACGCGGGGGTTGATTCACCCCTCCACTTT
NA	TRBV4-1	TRBD1	TRBJ2-3	CASSQDRGATGGFRDTQYF	TGCGCCAGCAGCCAAGATCGGGGGGCGACAGGGGGATTCAGAGATACGCAGTATTTT
NA	TRBV9	TRBD2	TRBJ2-2	CASSPAGGPTGELFF	TGTGCCAGCAGCCCAGCGGGAGGGCCTACCGGGGAGCTGTTTTTT
NA	TRBV7-9	TRBD2	TRBJ2-1	CASSFLAGGRDEQFF	TGTGCCAGCAGCTTTCTAGCGGGGGGGAGGGATGAGCAGTTCTTC
NA	TRBV9	NA	TRBJ1-2	CASSPTPRENGYTF	TGTGCCAGCAGCCCGACCCCCAGGGAAAATGGCTACACCTTC
NA	TRBV2	TRBD1	TRBJ1-4	CASSRGRSEKLFF	TGTGCCAGTTCGAGGGGGCGGTCAGAAAAACTGTTTTTT
NA	TRBV19	NA	TRBJ2-2	CASTGRAPGELFF	TGTGCCAGTACTGGTCGCGCCCCCGGGGAGCTGTTTTTT
NA	TRBV7-9	TRBD1	TRBJ2-3	CASSAGTAPTGFYF	TGTGCCAGCAGCGCCGGGACAGCCCCTACCGGCTTCTATTTT
NA	TRBV11-2	NA	TRBJ1-2	CASSPTFYGYTF	TGTGCCAGCAGCCCCACATTTTATGGCTACACCTTC
NA	TRBV6-2/TRBV6-3	TRBD2	TRBJ2-2	CASSARLAGVAGELFF	TGTGCCAGCAGCGCCCGACTAGCGGGAGTCGCCGGGGAGCTGTTTTTT
NA	TRBV3-1/TRBV3-2	NA	TRBJ2-1	CASSQDSDEQFF	TGTGCCAGCAGCCAAGATAGCGATGAGCAGTTCTTC
NA	TRBV29-1	TRBD2	TRBJ2-1	CSVEPRLAGGSEQFF	TGCAGCGTTGAACCCAGACTAGCGGGGGGTTCTGAGCAGTTCTTC
once	TRBV28	TRBD1	TRBJ1-1	CASSLDVGTGRTEAFF	TGTGCCAGCAGTTTAGATGTAGGGACAGGGCGCACTGAAGCTTTCTTT
many	TRBV9	NA	TRBJ1-4	CASSVGLATNEKLFF	TGTGCCAGCAGCGTAGGACTCGCAACTAATGAAAAACTGTTTTTT
NA	TRBV28	NA	TRBJ1-5	CASISGGLKGPQHF	TGTGCCAGCATCTCGGGGGGACTTAAGGGGCCCCAGCATTTT
NA	TRBV21-1	NA	TRBJ2-1	CASSTTSVWQHNEQFF	TGTGCCAGCAGCACGACTAGCGTCTGGCAACACAATGAGCAGTTCTTC
few	TRBV6-5	TRBD2	TRBJ2-2	CASTYGAGAGELFF	TGTGCCAGCACCTATGGAGCGGGGGCCGGGGAGCTGTTTTTT
NA	TRBV6-2/TRBV6-3	NA	TRBJ2-1	CASSGSDRSEQFF	TGTGCCAGCAGTGGGTCGGACAGAAGCGAGCAGTTCTTC
NA	TRBV24-1	TRBD1	TRBJ1-5	CATSETGLGNQPQHF	TGTGCCACCAGTGAGACAGGGTTGGGCAATCAGCCCCAGCATTTT
NA	TRBV4-1	NA	TRBJ1-3	CASSQDSGSGNTIYF	TGCGCCAGCAGCCAAGATTCAGGGTCTGGAAACACCATATATTTT
NA	TRBV9	TRBD2	TRBJ2-1	CASSVAGLAGVEQFF	TGTGCCAGCAGCGTAGCGGGACTAGCGGGAGTAGAGCAGTTCTTC
NA	TRBV10-2	NA	TRBJ2-5	CASSPTGTQYF	TGCGCCAGCAGTCCGACTGGGACCCAGTACTTC
NA	TRBV10-3	NA	TRBJ1-1	CAISESGHTEAFF	TGTGCCATCAGTGAGTCGGGCCACACTGAAGCTTTCTTT
NA	TRBV7-8	NA	TRBJ1-5	CASSPTGRGSGQPQHF	TGTGCCAGCAGCCCTACCGGACGGGGTAGCGGTCAGCCCCAGCATTTT
NA	TRBV7-9	NA	TRBJ1-1	CASSLEVSGVAEAFF	TGTGCCAGCAGCTTAGAGGTCTCGGGGGTGGCTGAAGCTTTCTTT
few	TRBV7-9	TRBD1	TRBJ1-4	CASSGGTAVSNEKLFF	TGTGCCAGCAGCGGGGGGACAGCGGTTTCTAATGAAAAACTGTTTTTT
NA	TRBV6-5	TRBD1	TRBJ2-3	CASSVTGTGTDTQYF	TGTGCCAGCAGCGTAACCGGGACAGGCACAGATACGCAGTATTTT
NA	TRBV28	NA	TRBJ2-3	CASSFEMARTDTQYF	TGTGCCAGCAGTTTTGAAATGGCTCGCACAGATACGCAGTATTTT
NA	TRBV3-1/TRBV3-2	NA	TRBJ2-6	CASSQERRVGANVLTF	TGTGCCAGCAGCCAAGAGCGACGGGTTGGGGCCAACGTCCTGACTTTC
NA	TRBV5-4	NA	TRBJ2-1	CASSSADKNPPPYNEQFF	TGTGCCAGCAGCTCAGCCGACAAAAACCCCCCGCCCTACAATGAGCAGTTCTTC
NA	TRBV18	NA	TRBJ1-3	CASSPPGSNIVRSGNTIYF	TGTGCCAGCTCACCACCCGGGTCAAACATCGTCCGCTCTGGAAACACCATATATTTT
NA	TRBV6-5	NA	TRBJ1-1	CAFSSGQLNTEAFF	TGTGCCTTTTCCTCGGGACAACTAAACACTGAAGCTTTCTTT
NA	TRBV5-1	TRBD2	TRBJ2-5	CASSLRTSGGQETQYF	TGCGCCAGCAGCCTCCGGACTAGCGGGGGTCAAGAGACCCAGTACTTC
NA	TRBV6-1	NA	TRBJ1-5	CASSEGAPGNQPQHF	TGTGCCAGCAGTGAGGGGGCGCCAGGTAATCAGCCCCAGCATTTT
NA	TRBV5-6	TRBD1	TRBJ1-5	CASSPGTGAQPQHF	TGTGCCAGCAGCCCCGGGACAGGGGCTCAGCCCCAGCATTTT
once	TRBV7-8	NA	TRBJ1-1	CASSLEWGGTEAFF	TGTGCCAGCAGCTTAGAATGGGGGGGCACTGAAGCTTTCTTT
NA	TRBV19	NA	TRBJ1-6	CASSNQMNSPLHF	TGTGCCAGTAGTAACCAGATGAATTCACCCCTCCACTTT